Listed below are T cell receptor beta chains from one sample, sequenced in a study of blood T cell repertoires in COVID-19. Profiling relied on immunoSEQ multiplex PCR, and the TCRdb table lists in-frame clones only, not all of them. The table lists hundreds of thousands of clones, roughly 86% of them singletons. Sequenced sample: peripheral blood. The receptor set was obtained from a woman between 65 and 79 years old with COVID-19, enrolled during active disease. CDR3s include the opening cysteine and the closing phenylalanine or tryptophan. The order of the fields is V gene, D gene, J gene, clone size, CDR3 protein, CDR3 DNA. A D gene is named only where the DNA matches it firmly. Some rows have no size entry. The others give once, few or many, or a class for an expanded clone.

>TRBV18|TRBD1|TRBJ2-7|.
CASSPGTGRSEQYF
TGTGCCAGCTCACCAGGGACAGGGCGAAGCGAGCAGTACTTC
>TRBV27|.|TRBJ2-3|.
CASSFWGGGTDTQYF
TGTGCCAGCAGTTTTTGGGGGGGCGGCACAGATACGCAGTATTTT
>TRBV11-2|TRBD1|TRBJ1-4|few
CASSLSRQGEKLFF
TGTGCCAGCAGCTTATCCCGACAGGGTGAAAAACTGTTTTTT
>TRBV5-6|TRBD1|TRBJ1-6|.
CASSDRGSYNSPLHF
TGTGCCAGCAGCGACAGGGGATCCTATAATTCACCCCTCCACTTT
>TRBV12-1|.|TRBJ2-7|.
CASSFVWDRAIYEQYF
TGTGCCAGCAGCTTTGTCTGGGACAGGGCTATCTACGAGCAGTACTTC
>TRBV5-1|TRBD1|TRBJ2-3|.
CASSPYVMGPQGQGTQYF
TGCGCCAGCAGCCCGTACGTAATGGGTCCTCAGGGACAGGGTACGCAGTATTTT
>TRBV9|.|TRBJ1-4|.
CASSPSRVEEKLFF
TGTGCCAGCAGCCCTTCGCGAGTGGAGGAAAAACTGTTTTTT
>TRBV7-2|.|TRBJ2-3|few
CASSYGLLESDTQYF
TGTGCCAGCAGCTACGGACTCTTAGAGTCGGATACGCAGTATTTT
>TRBV9|.|TRBJ1-1|once
CASSVDQEGEAFF
TGTGCCAGCAGCGTAGATCAGGAGGGTGAAGCTTTCTTT
>TRBV11-2|.|TRBJ1-1|once
CASNPGVSTEAFF
TGTGCCAGCAACCCGGGGGTCTCCACTGAAGCTTTCTTT
>TRBV3-1/TRBV3-2|.|TRBJ1-1|.
CASSRSGERKAFF
TGTGCCAGCAGCCGGTCAGGGGAGCGGAAAGCTTTCTTT